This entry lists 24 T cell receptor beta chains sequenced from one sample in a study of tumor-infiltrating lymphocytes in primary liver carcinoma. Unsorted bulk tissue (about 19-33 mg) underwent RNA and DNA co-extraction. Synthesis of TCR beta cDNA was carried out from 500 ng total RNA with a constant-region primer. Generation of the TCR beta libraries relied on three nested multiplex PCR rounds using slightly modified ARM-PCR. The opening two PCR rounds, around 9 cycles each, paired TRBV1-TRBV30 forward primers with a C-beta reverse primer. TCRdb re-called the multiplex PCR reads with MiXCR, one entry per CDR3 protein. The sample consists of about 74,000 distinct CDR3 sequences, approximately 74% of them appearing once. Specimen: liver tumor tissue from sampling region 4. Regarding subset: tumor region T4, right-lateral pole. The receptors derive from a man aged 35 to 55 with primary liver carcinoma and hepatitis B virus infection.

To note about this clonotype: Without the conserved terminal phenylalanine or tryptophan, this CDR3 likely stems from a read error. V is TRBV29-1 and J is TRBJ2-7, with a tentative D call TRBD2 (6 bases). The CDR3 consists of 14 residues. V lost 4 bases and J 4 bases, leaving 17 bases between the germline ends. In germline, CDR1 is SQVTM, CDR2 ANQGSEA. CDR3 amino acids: CSVVLVGGPYEQYL. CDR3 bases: TGCAGCGTTGTACTAGTGGGAGGACCATACGAGCAGTACCTC.

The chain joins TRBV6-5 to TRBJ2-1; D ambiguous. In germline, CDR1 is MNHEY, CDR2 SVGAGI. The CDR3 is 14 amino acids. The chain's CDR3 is CTTSWILAVNEQFF. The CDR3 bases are TGTACCACTTCATGGATTCTGGCGGTCAATGAGCAGTTCTTC.

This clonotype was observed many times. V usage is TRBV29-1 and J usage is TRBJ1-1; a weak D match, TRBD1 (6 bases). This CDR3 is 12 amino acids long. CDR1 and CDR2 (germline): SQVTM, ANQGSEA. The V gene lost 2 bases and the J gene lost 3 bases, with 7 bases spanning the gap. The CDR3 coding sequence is TGCAGCGTTGAAAGGGGGGACACTGAAGCTTTCTTT. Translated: CSVERGDTEAFF.

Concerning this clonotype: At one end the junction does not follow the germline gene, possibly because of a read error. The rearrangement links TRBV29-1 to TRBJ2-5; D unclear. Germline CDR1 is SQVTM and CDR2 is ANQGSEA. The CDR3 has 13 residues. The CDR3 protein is CSVDKITGETQCF. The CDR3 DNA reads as TGCAGCGTTGACAAGATAACCGGAGAGACCCAGTGCTTC.

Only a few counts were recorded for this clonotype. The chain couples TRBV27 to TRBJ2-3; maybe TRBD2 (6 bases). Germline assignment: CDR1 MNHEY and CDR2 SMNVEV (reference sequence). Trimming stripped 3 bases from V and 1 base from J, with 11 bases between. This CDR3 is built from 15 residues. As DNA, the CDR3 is TGTGCCAGCAGTTTCGCGGGATTAGGCACAGATACGCAGTATTTT. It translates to CASSFAGLGTDTQYF.

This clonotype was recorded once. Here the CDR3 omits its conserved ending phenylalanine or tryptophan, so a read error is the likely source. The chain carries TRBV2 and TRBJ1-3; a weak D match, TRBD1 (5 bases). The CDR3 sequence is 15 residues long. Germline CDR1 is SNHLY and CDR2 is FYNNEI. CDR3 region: CASSGRQHSGNTIYV. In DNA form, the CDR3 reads TGTGCCAGCAGTGGACGACAGCACTCTGGAAACACAATATATGTT.

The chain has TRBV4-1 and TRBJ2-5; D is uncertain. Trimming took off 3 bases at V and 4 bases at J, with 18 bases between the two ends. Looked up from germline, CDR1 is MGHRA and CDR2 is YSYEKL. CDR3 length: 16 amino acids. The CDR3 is CASSHTTPGKVETQYF. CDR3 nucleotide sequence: TGCGCCAGCAGCCACACGACACCTGGGAAAGTAGAGACCCAGTACTTC.

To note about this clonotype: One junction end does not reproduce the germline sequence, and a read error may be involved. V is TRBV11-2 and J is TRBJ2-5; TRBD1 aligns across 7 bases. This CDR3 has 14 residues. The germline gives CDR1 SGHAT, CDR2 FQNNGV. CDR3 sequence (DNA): TGCGCCAGCAGCTTAGGGACAGCGCGGGAGACCCAGTACTTC. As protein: CASSLGTARETQYF.

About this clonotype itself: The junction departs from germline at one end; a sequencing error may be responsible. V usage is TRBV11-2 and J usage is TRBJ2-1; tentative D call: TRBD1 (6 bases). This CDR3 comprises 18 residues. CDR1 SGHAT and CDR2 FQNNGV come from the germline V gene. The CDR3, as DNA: TGTGCCAGTAGCTCCCCTTCCAGTATGGGACACAGTAGTAATGAGCGGTTCTTC. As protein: CASSSPSSMGHSSNERFF.

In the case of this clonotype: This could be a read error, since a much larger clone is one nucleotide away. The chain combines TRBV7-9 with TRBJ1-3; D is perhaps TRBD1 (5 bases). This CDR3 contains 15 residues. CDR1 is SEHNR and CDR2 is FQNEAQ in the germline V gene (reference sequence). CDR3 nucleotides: TGTGCCAGCAGCTTAGATCGGGACCCTGGAAACGCCATATATTTT. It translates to CASSLDRDPGNAIYF.

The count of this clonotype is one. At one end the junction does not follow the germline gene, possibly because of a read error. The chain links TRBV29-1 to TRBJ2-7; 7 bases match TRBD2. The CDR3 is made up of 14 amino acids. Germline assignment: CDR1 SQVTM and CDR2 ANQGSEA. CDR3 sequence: CSASGLTGFYVQYF. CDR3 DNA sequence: TGCAGCGCATCGGGACTAACGGGATTCTACGTGCAGTACTTC.

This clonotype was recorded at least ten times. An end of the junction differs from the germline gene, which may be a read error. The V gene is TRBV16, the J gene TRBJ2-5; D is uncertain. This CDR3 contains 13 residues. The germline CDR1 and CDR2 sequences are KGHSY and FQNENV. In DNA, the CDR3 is TGTGCCAGCAGCCAATTCCCCGCGGAGACTCAGTACTTC. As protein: CASSQFPAETQYF.

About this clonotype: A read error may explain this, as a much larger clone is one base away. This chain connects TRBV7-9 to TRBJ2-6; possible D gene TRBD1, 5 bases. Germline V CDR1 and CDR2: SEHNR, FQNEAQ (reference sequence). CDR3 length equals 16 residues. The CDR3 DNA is TGTGCCAGCAGCTTAGAGGATTACTCTGGGGCCAACGTCCTGATTTTC. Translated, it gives CASSLEDYSGANVLIF.

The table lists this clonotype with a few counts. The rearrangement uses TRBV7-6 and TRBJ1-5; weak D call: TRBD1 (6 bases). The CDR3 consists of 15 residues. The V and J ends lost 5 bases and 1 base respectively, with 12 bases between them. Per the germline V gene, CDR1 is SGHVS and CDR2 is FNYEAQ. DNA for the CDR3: TGTGCCAGCAGCCACAGGGAGGGCAGCAATCAGCCCCAGCATTTT. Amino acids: CASSHREGSNQPQHF. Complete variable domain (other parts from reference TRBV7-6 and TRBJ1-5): GAGVSQSPRYKVTKRGQDVALRCDPISGHVSLYWYRQALGQGPEFLTYFNYEAQQDKSGLPNDRFSAERPEGSISTLTIQRTEQRDSAMYRCASSHREGSNQPQHFGDGTRLSIL.

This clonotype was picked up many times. CDR3 loop: CASSLPPQGLGNQPQHF. The CDR3 coding sequence is TGTGCCAGCAGTTTACCGCCACAGGGTCTCGGCAATCAGCCCCAGCATTTT. The V and J genes are TRBV28 and TRBJ1-5; D may be TRBD1 (6 bases). In germline, CDR1 is MDHEN, CDR2 SYDVKM. CDR3 size: 17 residues. Trimming removed 2 bases at V and 2 bases at J, with 16 bases between.

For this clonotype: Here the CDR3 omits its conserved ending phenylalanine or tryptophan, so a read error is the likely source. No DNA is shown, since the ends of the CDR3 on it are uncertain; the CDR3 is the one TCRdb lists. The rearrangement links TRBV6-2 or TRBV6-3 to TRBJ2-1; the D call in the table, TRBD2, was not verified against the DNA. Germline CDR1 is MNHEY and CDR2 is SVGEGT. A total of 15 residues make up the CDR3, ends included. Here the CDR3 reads CASSVSGRLYNEEFS.

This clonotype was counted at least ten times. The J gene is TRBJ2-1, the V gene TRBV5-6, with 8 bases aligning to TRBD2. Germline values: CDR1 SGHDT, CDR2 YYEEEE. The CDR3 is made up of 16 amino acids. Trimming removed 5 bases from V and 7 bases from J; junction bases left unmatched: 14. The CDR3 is CASSGRLASFFNEQFF. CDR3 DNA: TGTGCCAGCAGTGGGCGACTAGCGAGTTTCTTTAATGAGCAGTTCTTC.

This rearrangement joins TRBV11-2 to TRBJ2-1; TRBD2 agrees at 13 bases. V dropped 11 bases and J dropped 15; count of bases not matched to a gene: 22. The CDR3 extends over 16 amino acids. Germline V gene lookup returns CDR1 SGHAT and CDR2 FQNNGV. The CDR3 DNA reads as TGTGCCGGCAACTACTCTTCCACTAGCGGGAGGGGAGGCGGGTTCTTC. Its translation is CAGNYSSTSGRGGGFF.

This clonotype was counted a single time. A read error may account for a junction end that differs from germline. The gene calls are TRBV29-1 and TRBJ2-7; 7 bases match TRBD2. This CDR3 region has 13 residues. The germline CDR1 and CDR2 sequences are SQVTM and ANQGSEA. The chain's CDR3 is CSADMASGYEQYF. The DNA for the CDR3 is TGCAGCGCTGACATGGCTAGCGGTTACGAGCAGTATTTC.

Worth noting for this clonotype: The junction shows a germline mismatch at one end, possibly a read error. CDR3 protein: CASSRTEASYEHYF. CDR3 in DNA: TGTGCCAGCAGTAGGACTGAAGCTTCATACGAGCACTACTTC. V and J are TRBV12-3 or TRBV12-4 and TRBJ2-7; D possibly corresponds to TRBD2 (5 bases). CDR3 size: 14 residues.

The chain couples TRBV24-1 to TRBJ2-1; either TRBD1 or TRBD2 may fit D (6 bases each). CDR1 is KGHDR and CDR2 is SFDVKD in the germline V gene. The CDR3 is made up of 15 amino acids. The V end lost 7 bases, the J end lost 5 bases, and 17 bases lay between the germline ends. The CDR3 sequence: CATSILGGGDNEQFF. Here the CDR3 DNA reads TGTGCCACCAGCATACTAGGGGGAGGTGACAATGAGCAGTTCTTC.

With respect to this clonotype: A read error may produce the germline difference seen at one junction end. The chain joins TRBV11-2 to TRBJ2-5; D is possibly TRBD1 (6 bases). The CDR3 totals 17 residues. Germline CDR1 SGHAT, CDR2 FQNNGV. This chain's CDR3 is CASNLVSGGSWQVTQYF. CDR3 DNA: TGTGCCAGCAACTTAGTCAGTGGGGGCAGTTGGCAAGTGACCCAGTACTTC.

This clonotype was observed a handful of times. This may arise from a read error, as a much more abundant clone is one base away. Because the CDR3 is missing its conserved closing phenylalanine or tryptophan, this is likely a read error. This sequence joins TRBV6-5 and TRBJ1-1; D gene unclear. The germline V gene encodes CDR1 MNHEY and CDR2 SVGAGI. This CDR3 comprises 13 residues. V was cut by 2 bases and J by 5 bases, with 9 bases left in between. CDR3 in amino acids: CASSYGVGTEAFS. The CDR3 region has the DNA TGTGCCAGCAGTTACGGGGTTGGGACTGAAGCTTTCTCT.

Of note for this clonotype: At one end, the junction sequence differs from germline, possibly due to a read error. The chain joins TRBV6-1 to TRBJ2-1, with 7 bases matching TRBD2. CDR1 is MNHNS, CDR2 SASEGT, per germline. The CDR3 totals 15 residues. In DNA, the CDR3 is TGTGACAGCAGTGGTAGGACAAGACTAGCTGATGAACAGTTCTTC. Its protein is CDSSGRTRLADEQFF.